This record looks at one T cell receptor beta chain sequence and its context. This clonotype was seen only a few times. This clone's antigen is unknown. No qualities accompany the bases; no much larger clone lies one base away. These data originate in a study of early T cells in non-severe SARS-CoV-2 infection (dated by TCRdb to 2020 to 2022). Background for the entire study: TCR sequencing used bulk RNA from unsorted whole blood, so alpha and beta chains could not be paired.

The CDR3 starts with the cysteine, ends with the phenylalanine, and has 14 residues. The CDR3 DNA has 42 bases and is translated from base 1. CDR1 and CDR2 are read off the germline V gene (reference sequence) as GTSNPN and SVGIG. V loses 0 bases of germline sequence and J loses 4 bases, and the interval between the two ends is 9 bases. Library preparation was by 5' RACE. Sequenced on a NextSeq 500. To correct for sequencing error and PCR bias, the TCR library protocol tagged individual cDNA molecules with unique molecular identifiers. Sequencing covered both TCR alpha and beta chains, and within each sample the abundances of alpha and beta sequences were tightly co-correlated. Under the source paper's analysis protocol: Decombinator V4 was used to annotate TCR sequences for V gene, J gene and CDR3. TCRs were defined as expanded if a significant change between any two time points was detected under a Poisson model with p below 0.0001. TCR abundances were normalised to the total number of TCRs sequenced per sample and expressed as counts per million. TRAV1-2 paired with TRAJ12, TRAJ20 or TRAJ33 defined MAIT TCRs, while TRAV10 paired with TRAJ18 defined iNKT TCRs. VDJdb, accessed 1 November 2021, was searched for CMV, EBV and SARS-CoV-2 annotated TCRs, with TCRs annotated for multiple antigens excluded. The raw public data were reprocessed by TCRdb itself: fastp quality trimming at Q25, MiXCR clonotype calling, in-frame beta chains only. CDR3 protein sequences are deduplicated, and each keeps its most common genes and DNA. In this record, the V and J calls reflect TCRdb's handling and not the investigators' own analysis. Within this sample are 50,000 to 60,000 distinct CDR3 sequences, with around a tenth of them counted one time only. The ten largest clones take up 10% of the sample.

A case-control design nested within a healthcare worker cohort in London, UK, was used, with weekly nasopharyngeal swab PCR tests and blood sampling performed. Healthcare workers were recruited between 23 and 31 March 2020, during the week of the UK lockdown, and were followed weekly for up to roughly 16 weeks. Points the paper makes about the study in general: VDJdb matching was skewed toward anti-spike CD8 responses and likely underestimated virus-specific expansions, missing private and CD4 specificities.

Sequencing was done on a sample of whole blood. This receptor was taken from an adult who was a healthcare worker with PCR-confirmed SARS-CoV-2 infection or an uninfected control (not recorded which). The rearranged segments are TRBV30 and TRBJ2-2; the D gene lacks a confident call. The DNA is TGTGCCTGGAGTGTAAAAGGGCCCACCGGGGAGCTGTTTTTT. This translates into CAWSVKGPTGELFF.